This T cell receptor beta chain appears in the sequencing data of a study of CD8 T cells in Susac syndrome. Random hexamers were used to reverse transcribe 0.5 to 1 ug of RNA. The TCR beta CDR3 was amplified by immunoSEQ multiplex PCR across 54 Vbeta, 13 Jbeta. In TCRdb, the immunoSEQ multiplex PCR reads were re-called with MiXCR into one record per CDR3 protein. The sample has about 190,000 distinct CDR3 sequences, approximately 93% seen once; the top ten hold 0.09% to 0.12%. The controls, all healthy donors, were matched for age and sex. The germline V gene has CDR1 KGHDR and CDR2 SFDVKD. V was pared by 2 bases and J by 1 base, with 7 bases between. The CDR3 consists of 14 residues.

The chain uses TRBV24-1 and TRBJ2-5; no definite D call. Sequencing was carried out using CD4+ T cells from PBMCs. This receptor was obtained from a human donor in good health. Here the CDR3 reads CATSDWRSQETQYF. The CDR3 region has the DNA TGTGCCACCAGTGATTGGCGATCCCAAGAGACCCAGTACTTC.